The entry that follows covers one T cell receptor (beta chain) sequence. Its antigen remains unknown. Clones were sequenced by immunoSEQ multiplex PCR, and TCRdb holds only the in-frame ones, with some missing. Among about 82,000 clones listed, roughly 89% were seen once. This record belongs to a study of siplizumab effects on memory and regulatory T cells. Study-level points and caveats: Unstimulated naive T cells seemed to show more diversity than memory cells did, and they also seemed to be among the major contributors to the alloresponse. The study found that mappable alloreactive CD4+ clones averaged around 69% Treg-derived with siplizumab and around 25% in controls. Roughly 75-97% of proliferating CD4+ or CD8+ clones lacked a naive or memory phenotype that could be assigned.

Germline-derived CDR1 and CDR2 are WNHNN and SYGVQD (reference sequence). The CDR3 is 12 residues long. With 5 bases removed from V and 5 bases from J, the gap between germline ends came to 9 bases. The sample consisted of Tregs sorted from blood. The TCR was taken from a human donor in good health. This sequence joins TRBV10-1 and TRBJ2-5, with D unresolved. In nucleotides, the CDR3 is TGCGCCAGCAGTAAGGACGGGGAGACCCAGTACTTC. Amino acids: CASSKDGETQYF.